What follows are 28 T cell receptor beta chains derived from one specimen sequenced in a study of long-term antiretroviral therapy in people with HIV. They ran version v3.0 of the immunoSEQ assay at survey level. Sequencing was performed with immunoSEQ multiplex PCR; in TCRdb, only in-frame clones are kept and a portion is missing. Of about 20,000 clones detected, approximately 80% appear once; the ten largest clones hold around 8.3%. The sequencing used unsorted PBMCs, collected 1.2 years after starting antiretroviral therapy. These receptors came from a woman aged 40 to 50 with HIV.

The CDR3 spells CASRAGRGAFF. DNA for the CDR3: TGTGCCAGCAGGGCGGGCCGAGGGGCTTTCTTT. V usage is TRBV2 and J usage is TRBJ1-1, with D uncertain. The CDR3 sequence is 11 residues long. Trimming took 6 bases from V and 11 from J, leaving 13 bases between them. In germline, CDR1 is SNHLY, CDR2 FYNNEI.

V and J are TRBV6-5 and TRBJ1-2, with D perhaps TRBD1 (5 bases). This CDR3 comprises 14 residues. The V gene lost 0 bases and the J gene lost 8 bases, with 13 bases spanning the gap. Germline values: CDR1 MNHEY, CDR2 SVGAGI. CDR3 sequence reads: CASSYSISQGGYTF. CDR3 bases: TGTGCCAGCAGTTACTCGATAAGTCAGGGCGGCTACACCTTC.

This chain uses TRBV14 with TRBJ2-2; tentatively, D is TRBD1 (6 bases). The CDR3 consists of 15 residues. Germline lookup yields CDR1 SGHDN and CDR2 FVKESK. V was trimmed by 5 bases and J by 1 base, leaving 11 bases between them. CDR3 residues: CASSKDSLNTGELFF. The CDR3 DNA reads TGTGCCAGCAGCAAGGACAGTTTGAACACCGGGGAGCTGTTTTTT.

This chain uses TRBV5-1 with TRBJ2-5; D could derive from TRBD1 or TRBD2 (5 bases each). Deletions cut 4 bases from V and 5 bases from J, with 15 bases between. The CDR3 is 14 residues long. Germline V gene data show CDR1 as SGHRS and CDR2 as YFSETQ. CDR3 sequence reads: CASSTGPDPETQYF. In DNA form, the CDR3 reads TGCGCCAGCAGCACGGGACCCGACCCTGAGACCCAGTACTTC.

The J gene is TRBJ2-2, the V gene TRBV21-1; the table gives TRBD2 as D, unverified against the DNA. TRBV21-1 is described as a pseudogene. The CDR3 is 16 amino acids. CDR3 bases: TGTGCCAGCAGCGTCCGAAGGGAGGGCATCACCGGGGAGCTGTTTTTT. Encoded protein: CASSVRREGITGELFF.

The chain recombines TRBV5-1 with TRBJ2-7; 7 positions match TRBD1. Per the germline V gene, CDR1 is SGHRS and CDR2 is YFSETQ. J was trimmed by 1 base and V by 3 bases; bases with no gene match: 13. This CDR3 has 17 residues. Here the CDR3 reads CASSSPNGTVFSYEQYF. The CDR3 bases are TGCGCCAGCAGCTCTCCAAACGGGACAGTTTTTTCCTACGAGCAGTACTTC.

V is TRBV6-5 and J is TRBJ2-7; D is uncertain. The CDR3 is 15 residues long. The V gene lost 6 bases and the J gene lost 3 bases, with 18 bases spanning the gap. Per germline, CDR1 MNHEY and CDR2 SVGAGI. CDR3 protein: CASSYYLDGIYEQYF. The CDR3 DNA reads TGTGCCAGCAGCTATTATCTCGACGGAATCTACGAGCAGTACTTC.

The chain joins TRBV15 to TRBJ1-1; possibly TRBD1 for D (5 bases). Germline loops: CDR1 LNHNV, CDR2 YYDKDF (reference sequence). The CDR3 totals 19 residues. V was shortened by 0 bases and J by 3 bases, with 23 bases between the two germline ends. The CDR3 here is CATSRDEAGRKGLHTEAFF. Written as DNA, the CDR3 is TGTGCCACCAGCAGAGATGAGGCAGGGAGAAAAGGGTTGCACACTGAAGCTTTCTTT. The full variable domain, rest sourced from reference TRBV15 and TRBJ1-1, is DAMVIQNPRYQVTQFGKPVTLSCSQTLNHNVMYWYQQKSSQAPKLLFHYYDKDFNNEADTPDNFQSRRPNTSFCFLDIRSPGLGDTAMYLCATSRDEAGRKGLHTEAFFGQGTRLTVV.

The chain employs TRBV7-2 and TRBJ1-5; D gene ambiguous. Germline V gene data show CDR1 as SGHTA and CDR2 as FQGNSA. The CDR3 length is 13 residues. Trimming removed 6 bases at V and 4 bases at J, with 10 bases between. CDR3 DNA sequence: TGTGCCAGCAGTATATACGAGAATCAGCCCCAGCATTTT. This encodes CASSIYENQPQHF.

V is TRBV27 and J is TRBJ1-1, with 8 bases matching TRBD1. Germline V lookup: CDR1 MNHEY, CDR2 SMNVEV (reference sequence). With 6 bases clipped from V and 6 bases from J, the junction kept 15 bases outside the gene matches. CDR3 size: 16 residues. CDR3 bases: TGTGCCAGCAGCCGCCAGACAGGGGCGGTTTTCGCTGAAGCTTTCTTT. The encoded protein is CASSRQTGAVFAEAFF.

This rearrangement joins TRBV7-8 to TRBJ2-1; TRBD2 matches 10 bases. The germline V gene has CDR1 SGHVS and CDR2 FQNEAQ. This CDR3 is built from 14 residues. The V gene end was trimmed by 7 bases and the J gene end by 4 bases; junction bases not matched to a gene: 4. CDR3 DNA sequence: TGTGCCAGCACCAAGCGGGAGGGGTACAATGAGCAGTTCTTC. Protein sequence: CASTKREGYNEQFF.

The CDR3 region is CASSSLRGDTQYF. CDR3 DNA sequence: TGTGCCAGCTCCTCCCTCCGGGGAGATACGCAGTATTTT. The V and J genes are TRBV18 and TRBJ2-3; the D gene is possibly TRBD2 (5 bases). Per the germline V gene, CDR1 is KGHSH and CDR2 is LQKENI. This CDR3 has 13 residues. Trimming left V 6 bases short and J 5 bases short, with 12 bases between.

This chain connects TRBV19 to TRBJ1-1; D is ambiguous. V lost 6 bases and J 1 base, leaving 9 bases between the germline ends. The CDR3 covers 13 residues. Germline CDR1 LNHDA, CDR2 SQIVND (reference sequence). The CDR3 DNA reads TGTGCCAGTAGAGGAGGGAAGAACACTGAAGCTTTCTTT. It is translated as CASRGGKNTEAFF.

This clone was recorded once. This rearrangement joins TRBV4-3 to TRBJ2-5; 11 bases fit TRBD1. The trim removed 0 bases at V and 5 bases at J, leaving 5 bases unmatched. Looked up from germline, CDR1 is LGHNA and CDR2 is YSLEER. There are 16 residues in the CDR3. This chain's CDR3 is CASSQDWTGGRETQYF. CDR3 DNA: TGCGCCAGCAGCCAAGACTGGACAGGGGGCAGGGAGACCCAGTACTTC.

The rearrangement links TRBV7-2 to TRBJ2-5; either TRBD1 or TRBD2 may supply D (5 bases each). Looked up from germline, CDR1 is SGHTA and CDR2 is FQGNSA. This CDR3 has 16 amino acids. V gave up 0 bases and J gave up 5 bases, with 16 bases separating them. DNA of the CDR3: TGTGCCAGCAGCTTAGCGTTTAAGGGGAGTGCGGAGACCCAGTACTTC. As protein: CASSLAFKGSAETQYF.

This clone was detected a few times. J is TRBJ2-2 and V is TRBV11-2; TRBD2 might be the D (5 bases). This CDR3 comprises 13 residues. V lost 5 bases and J lost 5, with 9 bases in between. The germline V gene has CDR1 SGHAT and CDR2 FQNNGV. CDR3 loop: CASSDYNTGELFF. CDR3 DNA: TGTGCCAGCAGCGACTATAATACCGGGGAGCTGTTTTTT.

The CDR3: CASGFYGGDTEAFF. CDR3 nucleotides: TGTGCTAGTGGTTTCTATGGCGGGGACACTGAAGCTTTCTTT. V gene TRBV12-5 combines with J gene TRBJ1-1, with no clear D. Germline V gives CDR1 LGHNT, CDR2 FRNRAP. V gave up 3 bases and J gave up 3 bases, with 11 bases separating them. This CDR3 region has 14 residues.

V gene TRBV2 combines with J gene TRBJ2-7, with 9 bases matching TRBD1. V was clipped by 5 bases and J by 4 bases; unmatched bases: 12. Germline lookup yields CDR1 SNHLY and CDR2 FYNNEI. The CDR3 length is 16 residues. CDR3 nucleotides: TGTGCCAGCAGTCCACCAAGGCCGGGACAGGGTTACGAGCAGTACTTC. Residues: CASSPPRPGQGYEQYF.

This clone was found a few times. The CDR3 protein is CSVGDTEQYF. The CDR3 bases are TGCAGCGTTGGGGACACCGAGCAGTACTTC. The chain uses TRBV29-1 and TRBJ2-7, with D possibly TRBD1 on 6 matching bases. Per the germline V gene, CDR1 is SQVTM and CDR2 is ANQGSEA. V was pared by 4 bases and J by 6 bases, with 7 bases between. The CDR3 consists of 10 residues.

The rearrangement uses TRBV28 and TRBJ1-1; no firm D call. V lost 6 bases, J lost 0 bases, and 17 bases lay in between. The CDR3 covers 16 residues. In germline, CDR1 is MDHEN, CDR2 SYDVKM. CDR3: CASSPTVDGLNTEAFF. CDR3 DNA sequence: TGTGCCAGCAGCCCTACAGTGGACGGACTGAACACTGAAGCTTTCTTT.

V is TRBV5-6 and J is TRBJ1-1; possible D gene TRBD1, 5 bases. Between the trimmed V and J ends, which lost 4 bases and 1 base, there was a span of 23 bases. The CDR3 spans 18 residues. The germline CDR1 and CDR2 sequences are SGHDT and YYEEEE. The CDR3 is CASSASLHTGSPNTEAFF. CDR3 nucleotide sequence: TGTGCCAGCAGCGCGTCCCTCCACACAGGTTCACCGAACACTGAAGCTTTCTTT.

This chain uses TRBV4-3 with TRBJ1-2; D call uncertain. The CDR3 has 15 amino acids. V dropped 1 base and J dropped 7 bases, with 16 bases sitting between them. CDR1 LGHNA and CDR2 YSLEER come from the germline V gene. The chain's CDR3 is CASSQVALIPTGYTF. The CDR3 DNA sequence: TGCGCCAGCAGCCAAGTAGCTCTTATCCCTACTGGCTACACCTTC.

Note on this clone: The same CDR3 is also encoded by other DNA sequences in this sample. The rearrangement uses TRBV27 and TRBJ2-4, with 8 bases identical to TRBD1. This CDR3 comprises 13 residues. The J segment lost 8 bases and the V segment lost 6 bases, leaving 6 bases of the junction unmatched. CDR1 MNHEY and CDR2 SMNVEV come from the germline V gene (reference sequence). The CDR3 spells CASRTGAVDIQYF. In DNA form, the CDR3 reads TGTGCCAGCAGGACAGGGGCCGTCGACATTCAGTACTTC.

This chain connects TRBV21-1 to TRBJ1-2. TRBV21-1 is marked as a pseudogene. The CDR3 sequence is 15 residues long. CDR3 coding DNA: TGTGCCAGCAGCAAAGGGGGGGGGCGTTTAGCTGGCTACACCTTC. This encodes CASSKGGGRLAGYTF.

V gene TRBV15 combines with J gene TRBJ2-6; D tentatively fits TRBD1 or TRBD2 (5 bases each). V shed 3 bases and J shed 0 bases, with 6 bases lying between them. The CDR3 runs to 15 residues. Germline V gene sequence: CDR1 LNHNV, CDR2 YYDKDF (reference sequence). CDR3 bases: TGTGCCACCAGCAGGAGGGGCTCTGGGGCCAACGTCCTGACTTTC. Its protein is CATSRRGSGANVLTF.

This clone was seen once. The chain couples TRBV11-3 to TRBJ2-1, with 7 bases aligning to TRBD1. After removal of 1 base from V and 10 bases from J, the junction contained 13 bases not matched to a gene. The CDR3 has 16 residues. From germline, CDR1 is SGHNT and CDR2 YENEEA. The CDR3 loop reads CASSLASGTVGGEQFF. The CDR3 nucleotides read TGTGCCAGCAGCTTAGCGTCCGGGACCGTAGGGGGCGAGCAGTTCTTC.

This clone was counted once. V is TRBV7-9 and J is TRBJ2-5; D is undetermined. Germline V gene lookup returns CDR1 SEHNR and CDR2 FQNEAQ (reference sequence). The CDR3 length is 11 residues. V was trimmed by 4 bases and J by 3 bases, leaving 3 bases between them. The CDR3 region is CASSSEETQYF. For the CDR3, the DNA is TGTGCCAGCAGCTCCGAAGAGACCCAGTACTTC.

The rearrangement uses TRBV6-6 and TRBJ2-1, with 10 bases aligning to TRBD2. The V gene end was trimmed by 6 bases and the J gene end by 4 bases; junction bases not matched to a gene: 6. CDR3 length: 15 amino acids. CDR1 and CDR2 from the germline V gene are MNHNY and SVGAGI (reference sequence). The CDR3 nucleotides read TGTGCCAGCAGACCTGGACTAGCGGCATACAATGAGCAGTTCTTC. Translated, it gives CASRPGLAAYNEQFF.